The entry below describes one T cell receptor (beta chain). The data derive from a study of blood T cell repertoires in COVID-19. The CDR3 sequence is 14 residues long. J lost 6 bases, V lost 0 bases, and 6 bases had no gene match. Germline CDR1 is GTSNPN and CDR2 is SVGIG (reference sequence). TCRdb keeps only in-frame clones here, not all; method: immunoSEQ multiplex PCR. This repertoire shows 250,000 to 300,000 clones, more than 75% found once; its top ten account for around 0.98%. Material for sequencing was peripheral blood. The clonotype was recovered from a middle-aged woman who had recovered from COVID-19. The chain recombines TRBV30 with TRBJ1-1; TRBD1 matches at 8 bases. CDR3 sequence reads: CAWSVGAGGPEAFF. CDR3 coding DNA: TGTGCCTGGAGTGTGGGGGCAGGGGGCCCTGAAGCTTTCTTT.